The T cell receptor beta chain described here comes from a study of cytomegalovirus exposure and HLA in healthy donors (dated by TCRdb to 2015 to 2018). Regarding the research as a whole: An earlier analysis of approximately 590 of the donors reported 250 to 300 Gb of sequence data and roughly 100 million unique TCR beta sequences from about 200 million T cells. Among the approximately 430 genotyped donors, around 79% belonged to the genetic ancestry cluster associated with self-reported Caucasian donors. All discovery cohort repertoires had been generated using a single sequencing platform. Among roughly 370 genotyped donors of the cohort, an average of 235,054 unique TCR beta nucleotide sequences were sequenced per donor, roughly 18% of them non-productive. Because of strong linkage in the cohort, 5 or 6 DR-DQ haplotypes were treated as single units for association and clustering. In a later analysis, previously published TCR beta repertoires from some 640 donors were re-analyzed and high-resolution HLA genotyping was added so that TCR occurrence patterns could be studied. The study aimed to test whether signatures of past pathogen exposure could be identified by cataloging public T cell receptors. A later genetic analysis took genome-wide SNP genotypes for about three fifths of the 666 donors and used that subset as a discovery cohort. Typing coverage varied by locus: about 620-630 donors for A, B, C, DRB1 and DQB1; approximately 560 for DQA1; approximately 570 for DPA1; roughly 450 for DPB1. The T cell repertoires of some 700 subjects were profiled by immunosequencing and related to cytomegalovirus serostatus. HLA typing covered class I and class II loci at four-digit resolution. An early release covering some 640 HLA-typed donors comprised about 300 gigabases of sequencing data and around 86 million unique TCR sequences. The later analysis used no new phenotypic data to find candidate immune exposures, relying instead on TCR beta sequences and their occurrence across donors. In addition to the first cohort of approximately 650 subjects, a separate validation cohort of 130 or so different subjects was used. In an earlier analysis of roughly 540 of the donors, high-throughput TCR beta sequencing was used to judge whether each TCR beta V gene segment behaved as functional or pseudogenic. Alongside the repertoire data, information on donor age, sex, ethnicity and CMV serostatus was compiled. High-throughput TCR immunosequencing, statistical association of individual TCRs with disease status, and machine learning were combined to predict cytomegalovirus infection status. The paper's findings and limits, for the study overall: The only immune exposure information available for the cohort was CMV serostatus. It was suggested by the authors that the approach could potentially be generalized to other disease states and immunological phenotypes. Because the 87-base-pair reads could not distinguish some IMGT-functional V segments, including TRBV6-2 and TRBV6-3, those segments were excluded. In this cohort, only TCR beta chains were sequenced, and detectable features were limited by the absence of alpha or paired-chain data. Because some donors lacked HLA typing at each locus, the association tests relied only on the typed subset. An earlier analysis of some 560 of the donors showed that most TCR beta V segments appeared in productive rearrangements either about 90% or about 30% of the time, which broadly matched IMGT annotations. When HLA alleles, especially DR and DQ, strongly co-occurred, attributing TCR associations to individual alleles was difficult. A further reported finding was that TCR beta sequences accurately predicted the HLA-A and HLA-B alleles for most subjects in the first cohort. A cluster of highly shared sequence variants was judged likely to be a technical artifact of the sequencing pipeline. In a later analysis, the rate of TCR association differed among HLA loci, with DRB1 alleles having the most associated TCRs and HLA-C alleles having the fewest. In a later analysis, several top co-occurrence clusters were reported to appear linked to parvovirus B19, influenza, CMV and Epstein-Barr virus. The presence/absence analyses assumed that sequencing depth was roughly uniform across donors, and that assumption may not be true. An association between a missense DCLRE1C variant and V-gene and J-gene trimming of TCR beta chains was found in a later genetic analysis and replicated in an independent cohort. A later analysis found that most CMV-associated TCR beta chains appeared HLA-restricted, with HLA associations seemingly driven largely by CMV exposure. Linkage disequilibrium might explain the correlated functional status among segregating V segments, but an unknown experimental factor could not be excluded. Cytomegalovirus status was reported to be diagnosed by the classifier with high specificity and sensitivity in both the original and validation cohorts. In a later genetic analysis, fewer N-insertions in productive TCRs were reported among donors in an Asian-associated ancestry cluster than the approximately 710-donor mean. A few of the identified cytomegalovirus-associated TCR beta chains were confirmed in vitro to be specific for cytomegalovirus antigens. A later analysis associated about 17,000 TCR beta sequences with specific HLA alleles at a false discovery rate of 0.05. A total of about 180 TCR beta chains were listed by the study as associated with cytomegalovirus. Most TCR sequences were observed very rarely across donors, whereas some public TCRs were present in many individuals. Because counts were too low, seventeen rarely observed V segments, including chromosome 9 orphons, were excluded from the earlier analysis of fewer than 650 of the donors. A later analysis found that HLA-associated TCR beta chains were more clonally expanded and had lower generation probabilities than equally common non-associated chains.

The cohort comprised some 730 healthy bone marrow donors. All cohort members were sampled while nominally healthy, although unrecorded immune exposures were likely present. The donor tested CMV seronegative, placing the donor among the 350 to 400 seronegative members of the cohort. Every donor gave a peripheral blood sample, and the peripheral blood mononuclear cells from that sample were used for TCR beta sequencing. Genomic DNA extraction from the blood cell samples was performed with the Qiagen DNeasy Blood Extraction Kit. The library was made by the immunoSEQ multiplex PCR assay. The multiplex PCR relied on a mix of 60 forward primers for TCR Vbeta segments and 13 reverse primers for TCR Jbeta segments. The CDR3 region of rearranged TCR beta genes was amplified from genomic DNA by a multiplex PCR assay. The Illumina HiSeq System was used to sequence the amplified TCR beta libraries as 87-base-pair reads. The original methods were these. Across the 700 or so repertoires, a later analysis counted some 81 million unique TCR beta chains, around 11 million of which were shared by at least two donors. Raw reads were error-corrected and collapsed into unique sequences with a nearest-neighbor algorithm that merged closely related sequences to remove PCR and sequencing errors. To assign V, D and J gene segments, CDR3 sequences were aligned to IMGT reference sequences. Each retained sequence needed at least a six-nucleotide match to both a V gene segment and a J gene segment. Rearrangements were called productive when the CDR3 lacked stop codons and stayed in frame with V and J; all others were non-productive. CDR3 was defined by IMGT convention, running from the second conserved V-encoded cysteine to the conserved J-encoded phenylalanine. In an earlier analysis of more than 550 of the donors, sequences lacking an unambiguous match to a single V gene segment were excluded. In an earlier analysis of 587 of the donors, V segments were called functional above 56.7% productive rearrangements and were called segregating when the between-donor standard deviation exceeded 5%. A statistical classification framework was developed to diagnose cytomegalovirus status using the catalog of TCR beta chain sequences. In a later analysis, V and J genes were assigned by comparing TCR nucleotide sequences against IMGT/GENE-DB human TR gene sequences. A later analysis assigned CDR3 sequences and most-parsimonious VDJ recombination scenarios with the TCRdist pipeline. In a later analysis, every TCR beta chain was defined by the combination of its CDR3 amino acid sequence and its V-gene family, and reads without a unique V-gene family were dropped. To address suspected cross-contamination and a sequencing artifact, a later analysis removed 592 highly shared, low-generation-probability nucleotide sequences. In a later analysis, a clonal expansion index was calculated for each public chain from normalized within-repertoire ranks of inferred template counts. In a later analysis, generation probabilities were computed with a VDJ recombination model fitted to out-of-frame rearrangements, and the resulting probabilities were checked against IGoR. In a later analysis, hypergeometric tests were used to score TCR-TCR, TCR-HLA and TCR-CMV co-occurrence, with a repertoire-size bias correction applied to TCR pairs. In a later analysis, false discovery rates were estimated by permuting HLA or CMV assignments 20 times. In a later analysis, co-occurring TCRs were grouped using DBSCAN, and TCRdist sequence similarity was added for clustering within HLA-allele-positive subsets. Repertoires with fewer than 30,000 or more than 120,000 public chains, plus five repertoires with anomalous nucleotide sharing, were excluded from co-occurrence clustering. The immuneACCESS repertoire file appears here via TCRdb, limited to in-frame rearrangements. These files lack a portion of the clones; in checked studies, under half of the deficit traces to unresolved V genes, and the cause of the others is not known. Clone size and the V and J calls come from that table; the DNA yielded D and trimming. The sample table lists 70,000 to 100,000 clones, approximately 80% of them with a count of one. The leading ten clones occupy over 2% of the sample.

V and J are truncated by 5 bases and 4 bases respectively, leaving an intervening sequence of 11 bases. The germline V gene encodes CDR1 LNHDA and CDR2 SQIVND (reference sequence). Reading from cysteine to phenylalanine, the CDR3 counts 13 amino acids. The CDR3 DNA has 39 bases and is translated from base 1. As to this clone: Its binding antigen is unknown. No much larger clone exists at a distance of one base, and base qualities are not known.

The TCR was taken from a young man in good health and CMV-seronegative. The sample comprised PBMCs. The V and J segments used are TRBV19 and TRBJ2-5, with no confident D gene call. CDR3 region: CASSPRVGETQYF. The DNA sequence follows: TGTGCCAGTAGTCCTCGGGTGGGAGAGACCCAGTACTTC.